Each of the 15 T cell receptor beta chains below was sequenced from the same sample in a study of blood T cell repertoires in COVID-19. Using immunoSEQ multiplex PCR, the repertoire was profiled, and TCRdb retains in-frame clones only, with some absent. The sample has under 95,000 clones, about nine tenths seen once; the top ten hold nearly 45%. Input material: peripheral blood. The receptors were sampled from a human donor in a cohort sampled during active COVID-19.

This chain connects TRBV3-1 (or the pseudogene TRBV3-2) to TRBJ1-2, with D unclear. The ends were cut back, 0 bases at V and 4 bases at J, with 12 bases in the middle. The CDR3 runs 15 residues. Germline V CDR1 and CDR2: LGHDT, YNNKEL (reference sequence). The DNA of the CDR3 is TGTGCCAGCAGCCAAGATAGCGGCCCCGGCTATGGCTACACCTTC. Protein product: CASSQDSGPGYGYTF.

The chain combines TRBV12-5 with TRBJ1-5; D perhaps matches TRBD1 (6 bases). The germline V gene has CDR1 LGHNT and CDR2 FRNRAP. The CDR3 has 16 amino acids. Trimming left V 3 bases short and J 4 bases short, with 16 bases between. The CDR3 bases are TGTGCTAGTGGTTTATCACAGGGCCCGGGGAATCAGCCCCAGCATTTT. Translated, it gives CASGLSQGPGNQPQHF.

V gene TRBV5-1 combines with J gene TRBJ2-7, with a possible D match to TRBD2 (6 bases). The V gene lost 0 bases and the J gene lost 0 bases, with 10 bases spanning the gap. The CDR3 totals 15 residues. Per germline, CDR1 SGHRS and CDR2 YFSETQ. CDR3 nucleotide sequence: TGCGCCAGCAGCTTGGGGGGGACTTACTCCTACGAGCAGTACTTC. Amino acid sequence: CASSLGGTYSYEQYF.

The chain couples TRBV7-9 to TRBJ2-7; D is perhaps TRBD1 (5 bases). Trimming stripped 6 bases from V and 2 bases from J, with 8 bases between. The CDR3 is 12 amino acids. Germline V lookup: CDR1 SEHNR, CDR2 FQNEAQ (reference sequence). The CDR3 region is CASRAGPYEQYF. The CDR3 nucleotides read TGTGCCAGCAGGGCAGGGCCCTACGAGCAGTACTTC.

V is TRBV15 and J is TRBJ2-1; TRBD2 is a possible D gene (5 bases). The CDR3 has 16 residues. The germline V gene encodes CDR1 LNHNV and CDR2 YYDKDF (reference sequence). V lost 4 bases, J lost 7 bases, and 20 bases lay in between. CDR3 nucleotide sequence: TGTGCCACCAGCAATGAAGAAAGGACTGGTGTGAATGAGCAGTTCTTC. It translates to CATSNEERTGVNEQFF.

The rearrangement links TRBV9 to TRBJ2-7, with 9 positions matching TRBD2. The germline V gene has CDR1 SGDLS and CDR2 YYNGEE. The CDR3 covers 14 residues. The trim removed 2 bases at V and 4 bases at J, leaving 4 bases unmatched. This CDR3 reads CASSVSAGGYEQYF. The CDR3 nucleotides read TGTGCCAGCAGCGTCAGCGCGGGAGGGTACGAGCAGTACTTC.

The chain recombines TRBV5-4 with TRBJ1-2; D not resolved. The CDR3 runs to 15 residues. Deletions cut 2 bases from V and 2 bases from J, with 13 bases between. CDR1 SGHNT and CDR2 YYREEE come from the germline V gene (reference sequence). CDR3: CASSFFRQQNYGYTF. CDR3 nucleotide sequence: TGTGCCAGCAGCTTTTTTAGACAACAAAACTATGGCTACACCTTC.

V is TRBV6-2 or TRBV6-3 and J is TRBJ2-2, with 7 bases aligning to TRBD2. CDR1 MNHEY and CDR2 SVGEGT come from the germline V gene. The CDR3 extends over 12 amino acids. V lost 0 bases to trimming and J lost 14 bases; unmatched junction nucleotides: 3. Here the CDR3 reads CASSYSLAVLFF. The CDR3, as DNA: TGTGCCAGCAGTTACTCGCTAGCGGTTCTGTTTTTT.

The chain combines TRBV28 with TRBJ1-4; 8 nucleotides match TRBD1. Germline lookup yields CDR1 MDHEN and CDR2 SYDVKM. The CDR3 length is 16 residues. Losses at the gene ends were 6 bases for V and 2 bases for J; bases not matched to a gene: 8. In nucleotides, the CDR3 is TGTGCCAGCAGACCCGGGACAGGAGGTACTAATGAAAAACTGTTTTTT. Encoded protein: CASRPGTGGTNEKLFF.

This clone came up once. The chain employs TRBV9 and TRBJ2-5; D not certain. V lost 4 bases and J 4 bases, leaving 17 bases between the germline ends. The CDR3 is 15 amino acids. The germline V gene encodes CDR1 SGDLS and CDR2 YYNGEE. The CDR3 is CASSRLLGQGETQYF. The CDR3 nucleotides are TGTGCCAGCAGCAGGCTCCTGGGCCAAGGAGAGACCCAGTACTTC.

The rearrangement links TRBV5-1 to TRBJ1-6; 9 bases align to TRBD1. The CDR3 spans 16 residues. The V segment lost 4 bases and the J segment 9 bases; nucleotides outside the gene matches: 11. Germline V lookup: CDR1 SGHRS, CDR2 YFSETQ. Here the CDR3 reads CASSLDPGQGSSPLHF. The CDR3 region has the DNA TGCGCCAGCAGCCTAGACCCGGGACAGGGATCTTCACCCCTCCACTTT.

This sequence joins TRBV4-2 and TRBJ1-5, with a possible D match to TRBD1 (6 bases). V shed 0 bases and J shed 1 base, with 7 bases lying between them. The germline CDR1 and CDR2 sequences are LGHNA and YNFKEQ. This CDR3 has 15 amino acids. In DNA, the CDR3 is TGTGCCAGCAGCCAAGACAGGGGCAGCAATCAGCCCCAGCATTTT. This translates into CASSQDRGSNQPQHF.

This clone was recorded only once. The J gene is TRBJ2-2, the V gene TRBV9; 14 bases align to TRBD2. The CDR3 sequence is 18 residues long. The germline gives CDR1 SGDLS, CDR2 YYNGEE. The ends lost 4 bases at V and 7 bases at J; junction bases unmatched: 12. The CDR3 sequence is CASSFLGGLAGVGGELFF. CDR3 DNA: TGTGCCAGCAGCTTCCTCGGGGGACTAGCGGGAGTCGGCGGGGAGCTGTTTTTT.

This clone was recorded only once. This CDR3 reads CASSEDRGRGYTF. The CDR3 DNA follows: TGTGCCAGCAGCGAGGACAGGGGCCGTGGCTACACCTTC. This chain uses TRBV5-6 with TRBJ1-2; 9 bases match TRBD1. V lost 4 bases to trimming and J lost 7 bases; unmatched junction nucleotides: 5. CDR3 size: 13 residues. Germline-derived CDR1 and CDR2 are SGHDT and YYEEEE.

The chain combines TRBV2 with TRBJ2-3; TRBD2 aligns across 11 bases. The CDR3 consists of 16 residues. CDR1 SNHLY and CDR2 FYNNEI come from the germline V gene. The junction had 7 bases not matched to a gene; V was cut back by 5 bases and J by 3 bases. CDR3 sequence (DNA): TGTGCCAGCAGTCCCCAGACTAGCGGGGCTACAGATACGCAGTATTTT. It codes for CASSPQTSGATDTQYF.